This T cell receptor (beta chain) is drawn from a study of cytomegalovirus exposure and HLA in healthy donors (dated by TCRdb to 2016 to 2017). With regard to the full study: In an earlier analysis of 587 of the donors, approximately 300 Gb of sequence data and 90 million to 120 million unique TCR beta sequences from roughly 190 million T cells were reported. Of the approximately 400 genotyped donors, approximately 80% fell in the genetic ancestry cluster associated with self-reported Caucasian donors. The study was designed to test whether signatures of past pathogen exposure could be identified by cataloging public T cell receptors. Among about 360 genotyped donors of the cohort, an average of around 240,000 unique TCR beta nucleotide sequences were sequenced per donor, around a sixth of them non-productive. Genome-wide SNP genotypes for about 65% of the roughly 700 donors were used in a later genetic analysis, which treated that subset as a discovery cohort. A later analysis re-examined previously published TCR beta repertoires from about 700 donors and added high-resolution HLA genotyping to investigate patterns of TCR occurrence. The study profiled the T cell repertoires of hundreds of subjects by immunosequencing and related them to cytomegalovirus serostatus. Class I and class II HLA loci were covered by the typing at four-digit resolution. An earlier analysis of nearly 600 of the donors applied high-throughput TCR beta sequencing to assess whether each TCR beta V gene segment acted as functional or pseudogenic. All discovery cohort repertoires had been generated on a single sequencing platform. To predict cytomegalovirus infection status, the study brought together high-throughput TCR immunosequencing, statistical association of individual TCRs with disease status, and machine learning. Typing coverage varied by locus: roughly 629-640 donors for A, B, C, DRB1 and DQB1; approximately 560 for DQA1; approximately 610 for DPA1; 450 to 480 for DPB1. Because of strong linkage in the cohort, five DR-DQ haplotypes were treated as single units for association and clustering. Rather than using new phenotypic data, the later analysis identified candidate immune exposures from TCR beta sequences and from how often those sequences occurred across donors. Donor age, sex, ethnicity and CMV serostatus were compiled together with the repertoire data. Roughly 310 gigabases of sequencing data and 70 million to 85 million unique TCR sequences were included in an early release covering several hundred HLA-typed donors. A separate validation cohort of roughly 110 different subjects was used in addition to the roughly 670-subject first cohort. Results and caveats for the whole study, not just this receptor: Sequencing depth was assumed to be roughly uniform across donors in the presence/absence analyses, though that assumption may not hold. HLA typing was unavailable for some donors at each locus, so association tests used only the typed subset. A few of the identified cytomegalovirus-associated TCR beta chains were confirmed in vitro to be specific for cytomegalovirus antigens. A later analysis found that HLA-associated TCR beta chains were more clonally expanded and had lower generation probabilities than equally common non-associated chains. A further reported finding was that TCR beta sequences accurately predicted the HLA-A and HLA-B alleles for most subjects in the first cohort. While some public TCRs were present in many individuals, most TCR sequences turned up only very rarely across donors. In an earlier analysis of a few hundred of the donors, most TCR beta V segments were observed in productive rearrangements about 90% or about 30% of the time, broadly matching IMGT annotations. Specific HLA alleles were associated with roughly 17,000 TCR beta sequences at a false discovery rate of 0.05 in a later analysis. A later genetic analysis reported fewer N-insertions in productive TCRs among donors in an Asian-associated ancestry cluster than the 666-donor mean. The 87-base-pair reads could not distinguish some IMGT-functional V segments, including TRBV6-2 and TRBV6-3, so those segments were excluded. The authors suggested that the approach could potentially be generalized to other disease states and immunological phenotypes. A cluster of highly shared sequence variants was judged likely to represent a technical artifact of the sequencing pipeline. A later analysis reported that several top co-occurrence clusters appeared linked to parvovirus B19, influenza, CMV and Epstein-Barr virus. Cytomegalovirus status was reported to be diagnosed by the classifier with high specificity and sensitivity in both the original and validation cohorts. When HLA alleles, especially DR and DQ, strongly co-occurred, TCR associations were difficult to assign to individual alleles. A later analysis found that most CMV-associated TCR beta chains appeared HLA-restricted, with HLA associations seemingly driven largely by CMV exposure. Linkage disequilibrium might explain the correlated functional status among segregating V segments, but an unknown experimental factor could not be ruled out. A total of about 180 TCR beta chains were listed by the study as associated with cytomegalovirus. CMV serostatus was the only immune exposure information available for the cohort. This cohort had only TCR beta chains sequenced, and the lack of alpha or paired-chain data limited which features could be detected. In a later genetic analysis, a missense DCLRE1C variant was associated with V-gene and J-gene trimming of TCR beta chains, and the association was replicated in an independent cohort. In a later analysis, the rate of TCR association differed among HLA loci, with DRB1 alleles having the most associated TCRs and HLA-C alleles having the fewest. Because counts were too low, some 16 rarely observed V segments, including chromosome 9 orphons, were excluded from the earlier analysis of 587 of the donors.

The cohort comprised several hundred healthy bone marrow donors. At the time of sampling, all cohort members were nominally healthy, though unrecorded immune exposures were likely present. The donor tested CMV seronegative, placing the donor among the roughly 350 seronegative members of the cohort. Every donor gave a peripheral blood sample, and the peripheral blood mononuclear cells from that sample were used for TCR beta sequencing. The Qiagen DNeasy Blood Extraction Kit was used to extract genomic DNA from the blood cell samples. From cysteine to phenylalanine, the CDR3 is 15 amino acids long. The entry retains the CDR3 DNA only, 45 bases that are in frame from base 1. Reading the germline V gene gives CDR1 ENHRY and CDR2 SYGVKD. V is trimmed back by 0 bases and J by 7 bases, and the junction contains 6 bases that no gene match accounts for. Remarks on this clone: The antigen it binds to is not known.

Libraries came from the immunoSEQ multiplex PCR assay. For the multiplex PCR, a mixture combining 60 forward primers for TCR Vbeta segments and 13 reverse primers for TCR Jbeta segments was used. A multiplex PCR assay on genomic DNA amplified the CDR3 region of rearranged TCR beta genes. Amplified TCR beta libraries were sequenced as 87-base-pair reads on the Illumina HiSeq System. Processing in the source paper ran as follows. A later analysis tallied roughly 80 million unique TCR beta chains across the 660 or so repertoires, and around 12 million of those chains were shared by two or more donors. To remove PCR and sequencing errors, raw reads were error-corrected and collapsed into unique sequences using a nearest-neighbor algorithm that merged closely related sequences. Alignment of CDR3 sequences to IMGT reference sequences was used to assign V, D and J gene segments. For a sequence to be retained, a match of at least six nucleotides to both a V gene segment and a J gene segment was required. Rearrangements were classified as productive when the CDR3 lacked stop codons and remained in frame with V and J, and all other rearrangements were classified as non-productive. Following IMGT convention, CDR3 was defined as the stretch from the second conserved V-encoded cysteine up to the conserved J-encoded phenylalanine. The earlier analysis of 587 of the donors excluded any sequence lacking an unambiguous match to a single V gene segment. An earlier analysis of a few hundred of the donors called V segments functional above 56.7% productive rearrangements and segregating when the between-donor standard deviation exceeded 5%. A statistical classification framework was developed to diagnose cytomegalovirus status using the catalog of TCR beta chain sequences. V and J gene assignment, in a later analysis, came from comparing TCR nucleotide sequences with IMGT/GENE-DB human TR gene sequences. A later analysis assigned CDR3 sequences and most-parsimonious VDJ recombination scenarios with the TCRdist pipeline. A later analysis defined each TCR beta chain by its CDR3 amino acid sequence plus V-gene family, and excluded reads lacking a unique V-gene family. As a way to deal with suspected cross-contamination and a sequencing artifact, a later analysis dropped roughly 620 nucleotide sequences that were highly shared and had low generation probability. In a later analysis, a clonal expansion index for each public chain was calculated from normalized within-repertoire ranks of inferred template counts. In a later analysis, generation probabilities were computed using a VDJ recombination model fitted to out-of-frame rearrangements, and the results were checked against IGoR. Hypergeometric tests were used in a later analysis to score TCR-TCR, TCR-HLA and TCR-CMV co-occurrence, with a repertoire-size bias correction applied to the TCR pairs. In a later analysis, false discovery rates were estimated by permuting HLA or CMV assignments 20 times. In a later analysis, co-occurring TCRs were grouped using DBSCAN, and TCRdist sequence similarity was added for clustering within HLA-allele-positive subsets. Repertoires with fewer than 30,000 or more than 120,000 public chains, plus five repertoires with anomalous nucleotide sharing, were excluded from co-occurrence clustering. The clones in this table, taken by TCRdb from immuneACCESS, are in-frame only. Not every clone is retained; where verified, under half of the shortfall comes from an unresolved V gene, and the cause of the rest is unknown. V and J calls and clone size follow that table, whereas D and trimming were derived from the DNA. The sample has about 160,000 clones on record. The ten top clones hold under 2.5% of the sample.

The sequenced material came from PBMCs. The clonotype originates from a man aged 30-40 years in good health and CMV-seronegative. The chain couples TRBV10-3 to TRBJ1-2; a stretch of 9 junction bases matches TRBD1. For the CDR3, the sequence is CAISESRDRAGGYTF. The bases are TGTGCCATCAGTGAGTCTCGGGACAGGGCCGGTGGCTACACCTTC.